Included here is one T cell receptor (beta chain) sequence, with context. The antigen is unknown. This sample was included in a study of shared clonotypes between healthy human individuals. The study, taken as a whole, reports: Since donors were few, the genetic and exposure-history diversity represented was limited.

Every subset had its genomic DNA shared out evenly among several immunoSEQ plates. Measured with immunoSEQ multiplex PCR; TCRdb has only the in-frame clones, and not every one. This table holds about 490,000 clones, approximately 80% found once. CDR3 length equals 14 residues. Germline CDR1 is SGHVS and CDR2 is FQNEAQ. Trimming stripped 4 bases from V and 2 bases from J, with 12 bases between. Donors comprised healthy HIV-negative adults lacking recent acute infections or vaccinations. This clonotype originated in a middle-aged woman in good health. Some clones in this sample may be carry-over from other donors' samples. Specimen: PBMCs. The genes are TRBV7-8 and TRBJ2-7, with D unclear. The CDR3 sequence is CASSSGPTAYEQYF. Here the CDR3 DNA reads TGTGCCAGCAGCTCCGGCCCAACAGCCTACGAGCAGTACTTC. The full variable domain, with the rest looked up from reference TRBV7-8 and TRBJ2-7, is GAGVSQSPRYKVAKRGQDVALRCDPISGHVSLFWYQQALGQGPEFLTYFQNEAQLDKSGLPSDRFFAERPEGSVSTLKIQRTQQEDSAVYLCASSSGPTAYEQYFGPGTRLTVT.